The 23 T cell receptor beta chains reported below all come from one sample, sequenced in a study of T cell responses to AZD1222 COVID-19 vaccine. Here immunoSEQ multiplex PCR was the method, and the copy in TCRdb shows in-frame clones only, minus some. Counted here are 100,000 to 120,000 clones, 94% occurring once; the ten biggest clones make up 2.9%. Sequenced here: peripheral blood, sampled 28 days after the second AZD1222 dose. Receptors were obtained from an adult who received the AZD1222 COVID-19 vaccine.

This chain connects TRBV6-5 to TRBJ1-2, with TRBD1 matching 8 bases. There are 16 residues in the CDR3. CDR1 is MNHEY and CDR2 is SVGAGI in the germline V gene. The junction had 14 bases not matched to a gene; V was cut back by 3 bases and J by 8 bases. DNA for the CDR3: TGTGCCAGCAGTTATGCAGGACAGGGTGACCTTTTAGGCTACACCTTC. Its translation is CASSYAGQGDLLGYTF.

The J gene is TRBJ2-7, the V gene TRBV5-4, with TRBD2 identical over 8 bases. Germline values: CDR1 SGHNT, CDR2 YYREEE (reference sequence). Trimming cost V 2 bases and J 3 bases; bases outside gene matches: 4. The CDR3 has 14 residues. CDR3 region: CASSLAGDHYEQYF. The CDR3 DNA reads TGTGCCAGCAGCTTAGCGGGAGATCACTACGAGCAGTACTTC.

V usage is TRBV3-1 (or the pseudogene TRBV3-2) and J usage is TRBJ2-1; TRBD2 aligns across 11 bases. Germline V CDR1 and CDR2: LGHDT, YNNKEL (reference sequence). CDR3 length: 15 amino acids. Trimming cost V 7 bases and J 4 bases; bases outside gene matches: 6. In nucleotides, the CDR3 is TGTGCCAGCAAAGTGGGGACTAGCGGATACAATGAGCAGTTCTTC. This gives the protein CASKVGTSGYNEQFF.

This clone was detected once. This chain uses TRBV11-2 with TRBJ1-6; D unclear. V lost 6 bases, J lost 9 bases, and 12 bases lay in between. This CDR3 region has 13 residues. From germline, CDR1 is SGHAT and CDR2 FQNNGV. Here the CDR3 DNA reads TGTGCCAGCAGTCCTCAGACATTTTCACCCCTCCACTTT. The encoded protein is CASSPQTFSPLHF. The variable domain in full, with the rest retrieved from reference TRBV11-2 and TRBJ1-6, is EAGVAQSPRYKIIEKRQSVAFWCNPISGHATLYWYQQILGQGPKLLIQFQNNGVVDDSQLPKDRFSAERLKGVDSTLKIQPAKLEDSAVYLCASSPQTFSPLHFGNGTRLTVT.

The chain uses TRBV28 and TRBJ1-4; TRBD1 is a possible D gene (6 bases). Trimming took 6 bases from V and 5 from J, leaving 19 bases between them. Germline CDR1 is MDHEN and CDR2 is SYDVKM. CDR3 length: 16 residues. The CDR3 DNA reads TGTGCCAGCAGCGACCCCCTCGGGGGCCCCAATGAAAAACTGTTTTTT. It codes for CASSDPLGGPNEKLFF.

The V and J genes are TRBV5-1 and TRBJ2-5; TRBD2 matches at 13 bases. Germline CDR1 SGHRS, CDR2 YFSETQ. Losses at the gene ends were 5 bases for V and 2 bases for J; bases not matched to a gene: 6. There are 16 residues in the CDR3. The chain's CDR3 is CASRSGLAGSQETQYF. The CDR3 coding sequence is TGCGCCAGCAGATCGGGACTAGCGGGATCACAAGAGACCCAGTACTTC.

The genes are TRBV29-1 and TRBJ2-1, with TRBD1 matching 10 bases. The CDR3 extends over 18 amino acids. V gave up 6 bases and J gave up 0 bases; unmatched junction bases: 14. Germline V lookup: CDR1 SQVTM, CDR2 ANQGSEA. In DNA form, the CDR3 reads TGCAGCGTCTCCGACAGGGGGCTTAAAAGGGGCTCCTACAATGAGCAGTTCTTC. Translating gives CSVSDRGLKRGSYNEQFF.

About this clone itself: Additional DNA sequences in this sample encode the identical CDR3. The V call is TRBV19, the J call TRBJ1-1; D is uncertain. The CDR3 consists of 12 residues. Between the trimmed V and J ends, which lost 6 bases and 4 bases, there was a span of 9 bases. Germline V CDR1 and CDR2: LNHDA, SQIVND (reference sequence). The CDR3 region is CASSIRGTEAFF. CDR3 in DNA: TGTGCCAGTAGCATACGGGGCACTGAAGCTTTCTTT.

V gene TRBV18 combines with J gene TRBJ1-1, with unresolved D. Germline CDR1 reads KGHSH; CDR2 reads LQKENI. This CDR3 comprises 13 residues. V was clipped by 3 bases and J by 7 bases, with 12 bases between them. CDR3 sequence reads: CASSPKKTVEAFF. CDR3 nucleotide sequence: TGTGCCAGCTCACCGAAGAAGACGGTTGAAGCTTTCTTT.

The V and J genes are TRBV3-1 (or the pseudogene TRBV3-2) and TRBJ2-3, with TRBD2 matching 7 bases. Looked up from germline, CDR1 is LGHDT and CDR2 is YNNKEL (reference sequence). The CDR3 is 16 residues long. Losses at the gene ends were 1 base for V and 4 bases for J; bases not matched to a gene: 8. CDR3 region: CASSQAAGVVADTQYF. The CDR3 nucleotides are TGTGCCAGCAGCCAAGCTGCGGGGGTGGTAGCAGATACGCAGTATTTT.

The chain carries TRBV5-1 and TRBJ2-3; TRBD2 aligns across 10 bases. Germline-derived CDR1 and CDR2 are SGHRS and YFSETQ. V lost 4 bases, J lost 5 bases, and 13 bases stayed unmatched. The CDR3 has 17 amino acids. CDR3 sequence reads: CASSPSGGSGGIDTQYF. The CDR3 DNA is TGCGCCAGCAGCCCCTCAGGAGGTAGCGGGGGGATAGATACGCAGTATTTT.

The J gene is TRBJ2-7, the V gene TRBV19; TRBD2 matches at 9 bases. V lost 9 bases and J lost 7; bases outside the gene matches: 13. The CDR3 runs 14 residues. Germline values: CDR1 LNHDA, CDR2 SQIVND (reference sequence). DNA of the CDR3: TGTGCCAGCGCCTTCGGGACTAGCCTACGGGAGCAGTACTTC. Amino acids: CASAFGTSLREQYF.

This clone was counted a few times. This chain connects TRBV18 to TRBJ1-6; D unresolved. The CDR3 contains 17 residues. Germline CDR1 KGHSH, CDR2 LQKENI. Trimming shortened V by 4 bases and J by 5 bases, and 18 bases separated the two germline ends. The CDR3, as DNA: TGTGCCAGCTCACTTTTACCGTCGACAACGGATAATTCACCCCTCCACTTT. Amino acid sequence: CASSLLPSTTDNSPLHF.

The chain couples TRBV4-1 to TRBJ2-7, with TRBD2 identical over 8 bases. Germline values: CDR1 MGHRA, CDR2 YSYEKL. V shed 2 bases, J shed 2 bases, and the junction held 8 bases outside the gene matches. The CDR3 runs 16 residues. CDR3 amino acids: CASSQWERETAYEQYF. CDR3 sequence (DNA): TGCGCCAGCAGCCAATGGGAGCGGGAGACCGCCTACGAGCAGTACTTC.

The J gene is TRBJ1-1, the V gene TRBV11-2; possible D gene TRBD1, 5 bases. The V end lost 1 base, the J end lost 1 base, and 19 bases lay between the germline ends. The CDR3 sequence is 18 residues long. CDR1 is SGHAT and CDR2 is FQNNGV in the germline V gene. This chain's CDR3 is CASSLAGITRPQNTEAFF. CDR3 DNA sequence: TGTGCCAGCAGCTTAGCAGGGATCACCCGGCCCCAGAACACTGAAGCTTTCTTT.

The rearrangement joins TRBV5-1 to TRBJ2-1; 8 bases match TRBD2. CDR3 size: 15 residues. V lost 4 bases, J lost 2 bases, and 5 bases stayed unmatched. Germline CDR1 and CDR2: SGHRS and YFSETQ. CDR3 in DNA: TGCGCCAGCAGCCCCCCGGGACTAGCCTACAATGAGCAGTTCTTC. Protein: CASSPPGLAYNEQFF.

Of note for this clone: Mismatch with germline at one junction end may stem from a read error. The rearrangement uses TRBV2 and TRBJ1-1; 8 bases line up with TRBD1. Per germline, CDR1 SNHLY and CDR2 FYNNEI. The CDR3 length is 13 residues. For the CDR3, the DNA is TGTGCCAGCAGTGGGACAGGGAACTCTGAAGCTTTCTTT. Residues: CASSGTGNSEAFF.

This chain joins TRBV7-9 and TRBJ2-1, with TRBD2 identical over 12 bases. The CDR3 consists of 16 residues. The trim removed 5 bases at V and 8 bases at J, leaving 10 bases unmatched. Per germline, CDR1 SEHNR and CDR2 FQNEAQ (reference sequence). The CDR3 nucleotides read TGTGCCAGCAGCCCACCAGGACTAGCGGGATGGGATGAGCAGTTCTTC. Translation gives CASSPPGLAGWDEQFF. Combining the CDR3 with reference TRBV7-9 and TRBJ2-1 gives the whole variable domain DTGVSQNPRHKITKRGQNVTFRCDPISEHNRLYWYRQTLGQGPEFLTYFQNEAQLEKSRLLSDRFSAERPKGSFSTLEIQRTEQGDSAMYLCASSPPGLAGWDEQFFGPGTRLTVL.

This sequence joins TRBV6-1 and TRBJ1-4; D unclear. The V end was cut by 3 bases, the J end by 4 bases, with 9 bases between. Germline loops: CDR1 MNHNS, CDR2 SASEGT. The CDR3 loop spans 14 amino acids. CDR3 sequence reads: CASSDTGNNEKLFF. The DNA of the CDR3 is TGTGCCAGCAGTGACACGGGGAATAATGAAAAACTGTTTTTT.

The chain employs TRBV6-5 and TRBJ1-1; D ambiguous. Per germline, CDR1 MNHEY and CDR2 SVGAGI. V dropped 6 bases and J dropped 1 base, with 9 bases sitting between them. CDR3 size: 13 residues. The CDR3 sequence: CASRKDGNTEAFF. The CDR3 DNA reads TGTGCCAGCAGAAAAGACGGGAACACTGAAGCTTTCTTT.

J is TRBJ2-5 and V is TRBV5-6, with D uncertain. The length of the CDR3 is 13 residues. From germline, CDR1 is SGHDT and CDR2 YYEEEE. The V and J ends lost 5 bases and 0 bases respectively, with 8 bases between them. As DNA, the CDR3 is TGTGCCAGCAGTCCCACGTACCAAGAGACCCAGTACTTC. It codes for CASSPTYQETQYF.

The DNA of the CDR3 is TGTGCCAGCAGCGCCGTTACAGGGGTTCAGGAGCAGTACTTC. Translating it yields CASSAVTGVQEQYF. The chain has TRBV11-2 and TRBJ2-7, with 7 nucleotides matching TRBD1. Germline V gene sequence: CDR1 SGHAT, CDR2 FQNNGV. The junction had 11 bases not matched to a gene; V was cut back by 5 bases and J by 7 bases. This CDR3 spans 14 amino acids.

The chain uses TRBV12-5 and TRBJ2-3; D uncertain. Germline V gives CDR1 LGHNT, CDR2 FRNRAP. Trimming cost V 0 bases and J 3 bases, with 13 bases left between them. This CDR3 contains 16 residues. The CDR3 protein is CASGLVDGWLTDTQYF. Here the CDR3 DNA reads TGTGCTAGTGGTTTGGTGGATGGGTGGCTGACAGATACGCAGTATTTT.